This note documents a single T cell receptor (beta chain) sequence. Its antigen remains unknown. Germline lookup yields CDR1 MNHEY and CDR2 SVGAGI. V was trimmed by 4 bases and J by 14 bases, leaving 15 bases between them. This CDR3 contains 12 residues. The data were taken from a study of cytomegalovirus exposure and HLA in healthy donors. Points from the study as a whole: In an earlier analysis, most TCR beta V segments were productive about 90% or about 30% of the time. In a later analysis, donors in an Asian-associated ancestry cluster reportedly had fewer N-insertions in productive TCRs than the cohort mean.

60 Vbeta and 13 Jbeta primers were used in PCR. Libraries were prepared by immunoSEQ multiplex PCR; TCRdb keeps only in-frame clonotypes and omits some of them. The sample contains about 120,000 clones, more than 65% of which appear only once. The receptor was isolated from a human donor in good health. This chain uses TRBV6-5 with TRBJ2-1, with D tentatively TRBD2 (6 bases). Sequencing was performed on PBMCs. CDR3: CASSSPGAGKFF. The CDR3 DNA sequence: TGTGCCAGCAGTTCTCCCGGTGCGGGAAAGTTCTTC.